This entry is about one T cell receptor beta chain. The target antigen is unknown. This entry comes from a study of cytomegalovirus exposure and HLA in healthy donors. Whole-study results and caveats: Reportedly, HLA-A and HLA-B alleles of most subjects were accurately predicted from TCR beta. It is likely that the observed cluster of highly shared sequence variants was a sequencing artifact. For most TCR beta V segments, an earlier analysis put the productive rate at about 87% or about 30% of the time.

60 Vbeta and 13 Jbeta primers were used in PCR. Generated by immunoSEQ multiplex PCR, the TCRdb table keeps only in-frame clones and is missing some. The table has 150,000 to 200,000 clones, almost 80% seen once. The V and J ends lost 10 bases and 3 bases respectively, with 13 bases between them. Germline lookup yields CDR1 ENHRY and CDR2 SYGVKD. The CDR3 has 12 residues. The chain employs TRBV10-3 and TRBJ2-7, with D maybe TRBD2 (6 bases). The source is a man younger than 35 in good health and CMV-seropositive. The sequencing sample was made of PBMCs. The CDR3 loop reads CATGDVIYEQYF. The DNA of the CDR3 is TGTGCCACGGGGGACGTAATCTACGAGCAGTACTTC.